Shown below are 9 T cell receptor beta chains from a single sample sequenced in a study of Ad26.COV2.S vaccination and SARS-CoV-2 variants. Treatment: some 19 received Ad26.COV2.S at low or high dose, single or two shots; roughly five received placebo; per-sample allocation not given. Vaccine and placebo recipients were sampled on day 63 after the first injection. Sequencing used immunoSEQ multiplex PCR; TCRdb keeps in-frame clones, though not all of them. The table records over 300,000 clones, 83% of them present only once. The material was peripheral blood, obtained in a trial of Ad26.COV2.S vaccine versus placebo. These TCRs come from a person aged 18-60 years who received the Ad26.COV2.S COVID-19 vaccine or a placebo.

V gene TRBV7-2 combines with J gene TRBJ1-2; the D gene is possibly TRBD1 (6 bases). The CDR3 spans 12 residues. Deletions cut 2 bases from V and 8 bases from J, with 9 bases between. Germline CDR1 and CDR2: SGHTA and FQGNSA. CDR3 protein: CASSLRGGGYTF. CDR3 nucleotides: TGTGCCAGCAGCTTAAGAGGGGGAGGCTACACCTTC.

The V gene is TRBV18, the J gene TRBJ2-1, with 8 bases matching TRBD2. The CDR3 has 16 amino acids. V was clipped by 5 bases and J by 4 bases; unmatched bases: 10. The germline gives CDR1 KGHSH, CDR2 LQKENI. CDR3 nucleotide sequence: TGTGCCAGCTCAAACTCACCGGGGGGGGAGTACAATGAGCAGTTCTTC. As protein: CASSNSPGGEYNEQFF.

The chain is built from TRBV7-3 and TRBJ2-1; no reliable D call. The CDR3 consists of 13 residues. The ends were cut back, 1 base at V and 8 bases at J, with 9 bases in the middle. Germline values: CDR1 SGHTA, CDR2 FQGTGA. CDR3 in DNA: TGTGCCAGCAGCTTAATCTACTCATATGAGCAGTTCTTC. Its translation is CASSLIYSYEQFF.

This chain links TRBV25-1 with TRBJ1-2; D remains ambiguous. This CDR3 comprises 14 residues. CDR1 and CDR2 from the germline V gene are MGHDK and SYGVNS. With 4 bases removed from V and 6 bases from J, the gap between germline ends came to 15 bases. CDR3 DNA: TGTGCCAGCAGTGTTAAGGGATGGAAGAATGGCTACACCTTC. Its protein is CASSVKGWKNGYTF.

The rearrangement joins TRBV18 to TRBJ2-5; D is unresolved. Between the trimmed V and J ends, which lost 6 bases and 1 base, there was a span of 15 bases. The CDR3 consists of 15 residues. The germline V gene has CDR1 KGHSH and CDR2 LQKENI. In nucleotides, the CDR3 is TGTGCCAGCTCCGTGTACTCCGATTCCCAAGAGACCCAGTACTTC. This translates into CASSVYSDSQETQYF.

The chain couples TRBV6-5 to TRBJ1-6; 10 bases line up with TRBD1. The V gene's germline CDR1 is MNHEY and CDR2 SVGAGI. Trimming removed 6 bases from V and 7 bases from J; junction bases left unmatched: 6. The CDR3 loop spans 15 amino acids. The CDR3 sequence is CASRDRGTGNSPLHF. The CDR3 bases are TGTGCCAGCAGGGACAGGGGGACGGGAAATTCACCCCTCCACTTT.

There are a few counts of this clone. The chain couples TRBV27 to TRBJ1-5; D is possibly TRBD1 (5 bases). The CDR3 is 16 amino acids. The germline V and J ends were trimmed by 0 bases and 1 base, with 10 bases remaining between them. In germline, CDR1 is MNHEY, CDR2 SMNVEV (reference sequence). CDR3 amino acids: CASSLSWGESNQPQHF. Written as DNA, the CDR3 is TGTGCCAGCAGTTTATCATGGGGGGAAAGCAATCAGCCCCAGCATTTT.

The chain combines TRBV30 with TRBJ1-2, with unresolved D. From germline, CDR1 is GTSNPN and CDR2 SVGIG (reference sequence). The CDR3 length is 14 residues. Trimming removed 2 bases from V and 3 bases from J, with 13 bases in between. The CDR3 sequence is CAWSPQAPHYGYTF. In nucleotides, the CDR3 is TGTGCCTGGAGTCCCCAGGCCCCCCACTATGGCTACACCTTC. The full variable domain, completed using reference TRBV30 and TRBJ1-2, is SQTIHQWPATLVQPVGSPLSLECTVEGTSNPNLYWYRQAAGRGLQLLFYSVGIGQISSEVPQNLSASRPQDRQFILSSKKLLLSDSGFYLCAWSPQAPHYGYTFGSGTRLTVV.

The genes are TRBV7-8 and TRBJ1-2, with TRBD1 matching over 9 bases. Germline CDR1 is SGHVS and CDR2 is FQNEAQ. The CDR3 runs 14 residues. After removal of 2 bases from V and 7 bases from J, the junction contained 5 bases not matched to a gene. The CDR3 DNA is TGTGCCAGCAGCTTATCGGGACAGGGAGGTGGCTACACCTTC. Encoded protein: CASSLSGQGGGYTF.